These 21 T cell receptor beta chains share one sample of origin, sequenced in a study of post-analysis software for immune sequencing data. Study-level results: Patients carried a handful of TRBV segments more frequently than controls did, and TRBV5-6, TRBV5-1 and TRBV20-1 were among them.

The authors incorporated unique molecular identifiers into the TCR beta cDNA libraries. Each CDR3 protein gets one entry after TCRdb re-called the PCR reads with MiXCR. Of about 500,000 distinct CDR3 sequences listed, under 55% were seen once; the top ten hold around 10%. These receptors have no identified antigens. The sequenced material came from blood. All receptors come from a girl aged 5-17 years with multiple sclerosis.

V is TRBV7-2 and J is TRBJ2-1, with D possibly matching TRBD2 (5 bases). V was shortened by 4 bases and J by 5 bases, with 9 bases between the two germline ends. The CDR3 covers 13 residues. The germline gives CDR1 SGHTA, CDR2 FQGNSA. CDR3 sequence reads: CASSSETNNEQFF. CDR3 nucleotide sequence: TGTGCCAGCAGCTCGGAGACTAACAATGAGCAGTTCTTC.

This clonotype has only a few counts. The chain uses TRBV5-1 and TRBJ2-1; D possibly corresponds to TRBD1 (6 bases). The CDR3 extends over 14 amino acids. Trimming took 1 base from V and 6 from J, leaving 11 bases between them. Looked up from germline, CDR1 is SGHRS and CDR2 is YFSETQ. Written as DNA, the CDR3 is TGCGCCAGCAGCTTGACAGGGCTGGGCAATGAGCAGTTCTTC. Residues: CASSLTGLGNEQFF.

This clonotype was counted ten times or more. The rearrangement uses TRBV3-1 and TRBJ2-7; weak D call: TRBD2 (6 bases). V was cut by 0 bases and J by 4 bases, with 13 bases left in between. The CDR3 length is 15 residues. The germline V gene has CDR1 LGHDT and CDR2 YNNKEL (reference sequence). The CDR3 sequence: CASSQDRLVSYEQYF. The CDR3 DNA reads TGTGCCAGCAGCCAAGACAGACTAGTCTCTTACGAGCAGTACTTC.

This clonotype has only a few counts. The chain is built from TRBV20-1 and TRBJ1-4; 9 bases agree with TRBD1. Germline values: CDR1 DFQATT, CDR2 SNEGSKA (reference sequence). V lost 3 bases, J lost 8 bases, and 4 bases stayed unmatched. CDR3 length: 13 residues. DNA for the CDR3: TGCAGTGCTAGCACAGGGGGCAGGGAAAAACTGTTTTTT. This gives the protein CSASTGGREKLFF.

This chain connects TRBV4-3 to TRBJ2-2; either TRBD1 or TRBD2 may fit D (6 bases each). Trimming removed 3 bases from V and 2 bases from J, with 10 bases in between. Germline CDR1 and CDR2: LGHNA and YSLEER. CDR3 length equals 15 residues. Here the CDR3 reads CASSQAGHNTGELFF. CDR3 DNA: TGCGCCAGCAGCCAGGCGGGACACAACACCGGGGAGCTGTTTTTT.

The table lists this clonotype with a few counts. V gene TRBV20-1 combines with J gene TRBJ2-7; 8 nucleotides agree with TRBD2. The ends lost 4 bases at V and 4 bases at J; junction bases unmatched: 12. The CDR3 has 15 residues. Per germline, CDR1 DFQATT and CDR2 SNEGSKA (reference sequence). CDR3: CSATDSGLAAYEQYF. CDR3 sequence (DNA): TGCAGTGCTACGGACAGTGGACTAGCTGCTTACGAGCAGTACTTC.

This chain uses TRBV11-2 with TRBJ2-3, with TRBD2 matching over 7 bases. The ends lost 5 bases at V and 6 bases at J; junction bases unmatched: 20. Germline lookup yields CDR1 SGHAT and CDR2 FQNNGV. This CDR3 comprises 18 residues. The CDR3 sequence: CASSPRPYGGSVGDTQYF. The DNA of the CDR3 is TGTGCCAGCAGCCCGAGGCCATATGGCGGGAGTGTAGGGGATACGCAGTATTTT.

This clonotype appeared a few times. The V and J genes are TRBV7-3 and TRBJ2-1, with TRBD1 matching over 8 bases. CDR3 length: 17 residues. Germline loops: CDR1 SGHTA, CDR2 FQGTGA. J lost 7 bases, V lost 2 bases, and 13 bases had no gene match. CDR3 region: CASSLGVRQGASNEQFF. CDR3 sequence (DNA): TGTGCCAGCAGCTTAGGCGTTAGGCAGGGGGCTTCAAATGAGCAGTTCTTC.

In its sample, this clonotype was seen a few times. J is TRBJ2-3 and V is TRBV7-9, with D uncertain. Trimming stripped 7 bases from V and 2 bases from J, with 13 bases between. The germline CDR1 and CDR2 sequences are SEHNR and FQNEAQ (reference sequence). The CDR3 consists of 14 residues. CDR3 residues: CASKASAVTDTQYF. The CDR3 DNA reads TGTGCCAGCAAGGCATCGGCAGTCACAGATACGCAGTATTTT.

This clonotype was seen more than once but under ten times. V gene TRBV12-3 or TRBV12-4 combines with J gene TRBJ2-5; D is ambiguous. The CDR3 runs to 13 residues. Trimming stripped 6 bases from V and 5 bases from J, with 13 bases between. CDR3 sequence: CASSPLSGETQYF. CDR3 sequence (DNA): TGTGCCAGCAGCCCCCTCTCTGGGGAGACCCAGTACTTC.

V gene TRBV27 combines with J gene TRBJ1-1; TRBD1 matches 7 bases. This CDR3 is 16 amino acids long. Trimming removed 6 bases from V and 5 bases from J; junction bases left unmatched: 15. Germline V gene sequence: CDR1 MNHEY, CDR2 SMNVEV (reference sequence). DNA of the CDR3: TGTGCCAGCAGCTTACCCAACAGGGGATTAGGGACTGAAGCTTTCTTT. It is translated as CASSLPNRGLGTEAFF.

The chain couples TRBV25-1 to TRBJ1-2; TRBD1 agrees at 7 bases. CDR1 MGHDK and CDR2 SYGVNS come from the germline V gene. The CDR3 spans 13 residues. The trim removed 4 bases at V and 4 bases at J, leaving 3 bases unmatched. This CDR3 is CASSVGQAYGYTF. For the CDR3, the DNA is TGTGCCAGCAGTGTTGGACAGGCCTATGGCTACACCTTC.

This clonotype was seen ten or more times. CDR3 sequence reads: CASSPSDYEQYF. The DNA of the CDR3 is TGTGCCAGCAGCCCATCCGACTACGAGCAGTACTTC. The J gene is TRBJ2-7, the V gene TRBV7-9; D remains unclear. This CDR3 comprises 12 residues. Trimming took 5 bases from V and 3 from J, leaving 8 bases between them. Germline values: CDR1 SEHNR, CDR2 FQNEAQ (reference sequence).

V is TRBV28 and J is TRBJ1-4; 11 nucleotides line up with TRBD1. The end of the DNA fits TRBJ2-2 better, so the J call may be wrong. Per germline, CDR1 MDHEN and CDR2 SYDVKM. This CDR3 has 12 amino acids. CDR3 bases: TGTGCCACCCGGACAGGGGGCAGGGAGCTGTTTTTT. This encodes CATRTGGRELFF.

This chain uses TRBV24-1 with TRBJ2-1; 9 bases map to TRBD2. This CDR3 contains 13 residues. CDR1 KGHDR and CDR2 SFDVKD come from the germline V gene. The CDR3 sequence is CRGASGTYNEQFF. As DNA, the CDR3 is TGTCGGGGGGCTAGCGGGACCTACAATGAGCAGTTCTTC.

A remark on this clonotype: The limits of the CDR3 on the DNA are not certain, so only TCRdb's listed CDR3 is given. The chain employs TRBV9 and TRBJ2-4; whether TRBD2, the table's D call, matches the DNA was not checked. The germline V gene has CDR1 SGDLS and CDR2 YYNGEE. The CDR3 is 14 amino acids in total, end residues counted. The CDR3 reads CASSVGYGIDIQCF.

This rearrangement joins TRBV27 to TRBJ2-7; 7 bases are a match to TRBD1. This CDR3 has 14 residues. Germline loops: CDR1 MNHEY, CDR2 SMNVEV (reference sequence). Trimming removed 5 bases from V and 4 bases from J; junction bases left unmatched: 8. CDR3 in amino acids: CASSTGTDGYEQYF. CDR3 in DNA: TGTGCCAGCAGTACCGGGACAGACGGGTACGAGCAGTACTTC.

As regards this clonotype: At one end, the junction sequence differs from germline, possibly due to a read error. CDR3 nucleotides: TGCGCCAGCAGCCAAGGGGCAGGGGGCAACCAGCCCCAGCATTTT. It is translated as CASSQGAGGNQPQHF. V gene TRBV4-1 combines with J gene TRBJ1-5, with 8 bases that match TRBD1. The length of the CDR3 is 15 residues. Germline V gene lookup returns CDR1 MGHRA and CDR2 YSYEKL.

CDR3 nucleotides: TGTGCCAGCAGTTTGGAGGACAGGGAAGGACCTGAAGCTTTCTTT. It encodes CASSLEDREGPEAFF. The chain recombines TRBV12-3 or TRBV12-4 with TRBJ1-1, with 8 bases aligning to TRBD1. The CDR3 runs 15 residues. V trimming: 3 bases; J trimming: 6 bases; junction bases outside the gene matches: 9.

The CDR3 DNA follows: TGCAGTGCTAGTACTACCGGGCGCAGCTCCTACGAGCAGTACTTC. It codes for CSASTTGRSSYEQYF. The chain combines TRBV20-1 with TRBJ2-7, with D unresolved. The V gene lost 3 bases and the J gene lost 0 bases, with 15 bases spanning the gap. The CDR3 runs to 15 residues. Germline-derived CDR1 and CDR2 are DFQATT and SNEGSKA (reference sequence).

This clonotype was counted once. The DNA for the CDR3 is TGCAGCGTTACAATACGGTACGAGCAGTACTTC. It translates to CSVTIRYEQYF. The V and J genes are TRBV29-1 and TRBJ2-7; D is unresolved. Deletions cut 5 bases from V and 4 bases from J, with 9 bases between. CDR1 is SQVTM, CDR2 ANQGSEA, per germline. The CDR3 is made up of 11 amino acids.